Following are 26 T cell receptor beta chains from one sample sequenced in a study of cytomegalovirus exposure and HLA in healthy donors. In the PCR, 60 Vbeta and 13 Jbeta primers were used. Some clones are missing from TCRdb's copy, which holds only in-frame ones; the method was immunoSEQ multiplex PCR. This table has around 150,000 clones, 60% to 85% appearing once. Sequencing was performed on PBMCs. The origin of the receptors is a man in his forties or fifties in good health and CMV-seropositive.

The V and J genes are TRBV7-2 and TRBJ2-1, with TRBD2 matching over 7 bases. Losses at the gene ends were 5 bases for V and 4 bases for J; bases not matched to a gene: 5. Germline lookup yields CDR1 SGHTA and CDR2 FQGNSA. The CDR3 is 14 amino acids. CDR3 nucleotide sequence: TGTGCCAGCAGCCCCGTGCGGGGGTACAATGAGCAGTTCTTC. Protein: CASSPVRGYNEQFF.

In this sample, this clone turned up once. V gene TRBV21-1 combines with J gene TRBJ1-5; no check of the table's D call, TRBD1, against the DNA was made. TRBV21-1 is annotated as a pseudogene. CDR3 length: 18 residues. CDR3 sequence (DNA): TGTGCCAGCAGCTCCTTGGTGGCAGGCCAGGTCTACAATCAGCCCCAGCATTTT. Protein sequence: CASSSLVAGQVYNQPQHF.

The V gene is TRBV28, the J gene TRBJ1-2; 9 bases map to TRBD1. CDR1 and CDR2 (germline): MDHEN, SYDVKM. Trimming took 3 bases from V and 2 from J; bases not matched to a gene: 13. This CDR3 contains 18 residues. CDR3 in amino acids: CASSFADRGKEENYGYTF. DNA of the CDR3: TGTGCCAGCAGTTTCGCGGACAGGGGCAAAGAGGAAAACTATGGCTACACCTTC.

The J gene is TRBJ1-2, the V gene TRBV7-9; 7 bases line up with TRBD1. The CDR3 is made up of 17 amino acids. CDR1 is SEHNR, CDR2 FQNEAQ, per germline (reference sequence). J was trimmed by 1 base and V by 5 bases; bases with no gene match: 13. This chain's CDR3 is CASSPPEGRQGNYGYTF. DNA of the CDR3: TGTGCCAGCAGCCCCCCGGAGGGGCGACAGGGTAACTATGGCTACACCTTC.

The chain is built from TRBV2 and TRBJ2-1; 8 nucleotides agree with TRBD2. The CDR3 contains 13 residues. Trimming at V came to 3 bases and at J to 8 bases, leaving 3 bases not matched to a gene. Germline V gene lookup returns CDR1 SNHLY and CDR2 FYNNEI. DNA of the CDR3: TGTGCCAGCAGTGATAGCGGGGACGATGAGCAGTTCTTC. Translation: CASSDSGDDEQFF.

The chain combines TRBV11-2 with TRBJ1-4; possibly TRBD1 for D (6 bases). The CDR3 is 15 residues long. The V end lost 2 bases, the J end lost 4 bases, and 11 bases lay between the germline ends. Per germline, CDR1 SGHAT and CDR2 FQNNGV. The CDR3 protein is CASSLSLGGNEKLFF. CDR3 DNA: TGTGCCAGCAGCTTAAGTTTAGGGGGTAATGAAAAACTGTTTTTT.

This chain uses TRBV6-6 with TRBJ2-7; 7 bases map to TRBD1. CDR3 size: 15 residues. Per germline, CDR1 MNHNY and CDR2 SVGAGI (reference sequence). V lost 6 bases, J lost 0 bases, and 8 bases stayed unmatched. As DNA, the CDR3 is TGTGCCAGCAGACTCAGGGACAGTAACTCCTACGAGCAGTACTTC. Residues: CASRLRDSNSYEQYF.

The chain has TRBV9 and TRBJ2-5, with 9 nucleotides matching TRBD1. The J call may be incorrect, as the DNA end agrees better with TRBJ2-7. The CDR3 runs to 15 residues. Germline values: CDR1 SGDLS, CDR2 YYNGEE. CDR3 in amino acids: CASSVSGTGIYEQYF. CDR3 DNA: TGTGCCAGCAGCGTCAGTGGGACAGGGATCTACGAGCAGTACTTC.

This sequence joins TRBV5-4 and TRBJ1-2; 7 nucleotides line up with TRBD1. With V trimmed by 3 bases and J by 4 bases, 6 bases remained unmatched. CDR1 SGHNT and CDR2 YYREEE come from the germline V gene (reference sequence). This CDR3 is 14 amino acids long. CDR3 amino acids: CASSYSGTAYGYTF. The DNA of the CDR3 is TGTGCCAGCAGCTATTCCGGGACAGCCTATGGCTACACCTTC.

Turning to this clone: Different DNA sequences within this sample yield the same CDR3. DNA of the CDR3: TGTGCCAGCAGCCCTGGGACTGGACCCTACGAGCAGTACTTC. Its protein is CASSPGTGPYEQYF. The chain couples TRBV7-6 to TRBJ2-7; TRBD2 is a possible D gene (6 bases). Germline CDR1 SGHVS, CDR2 FNYEAQ. CDR3 length: 14 amino acids. Between the trimmed V and J ends, which lost 5 bases and 2 bases, there was a span of 13 bases.

The gene calls are TRBV4-3 and TRBJ2-1, with TRBD1 identical over 7 bases. Germline V gene lookup returns CDR1 LGHNA and CDR2 YSLEER. The CDR3 runs to 14 residues. Trimming took 2 bases from V and 5 from J; bases not matched to a gene: 3. The CDR3 is CASSQTGAHNEQFF. The CDR3 DNA reads TGCGCCAGCAGCCAAACAGGGGCCCACAATGAGCAGTTCTTC.

The chain employs TRBV4-1 and TRBJ2-3; D perhaps matches TRBD2 (5 bases). This CDR3 contains 16 residues. Germline CDR1 and CDR2: MGHRA and YSYEKL. V shed 1 base and J shed 1 base, with 12 bases lying between them. In DNA form, the CDR3 reads TGCGCCAGCAGCCAAGCATTCGGGGATCGCACAGATACGCAGTATTTT. Translated, it gives CASSQAFGDRTDTQYF.

The chain couples TRBV5-4 to TRBJ2-5; 8 nucleotides match TRBD2. CDR1 and CDR2 from the germline V gene are SGHNT and YYREEE (reference sequence). CDR3 length: 16 amino acids. The ends lost 1 base at V and 1 base at J; junction bases unmatched: 6. The CDR3 DNA follows: TGTGCCAGCAGCTTGTCGATCGGGGGGGCCCAAGAGACCCAGTACTTC. Encoded protein: CASSLSIGGAQETQYF.

This clone has a handful of counts. Written as DNA, the CDR3 is TGTGCCAGCAGCCTCTTAAGTTTGGGATTACAGGGTCAGCCCCAGCATTTT. This sequence encodes CASSLLSLGLQGQPQHF. V usage is TRBV7-2 and J usage is TRBJ1-5; a weak D match, TRBD1 (6 bases). CDR1 and CDR2 from the germline V gene are SGHTA and FQGNSA. V lost 5 bases to trimming and J lost 6 bases, with 23 bases between them. The CDR3 has 17 residues.

CDR3: CASSFYYSNQPQHF. CDR3 nucleotide sequence: TGTGCCAGCAGTTTTTATTATAGCAATCAGCCCCAGCATTTT. The chain couples TRBV7-2 to TRBJ1-5; D is unresolved. CDR3 length equals 14 residues. The ends were cut back, 6 bases at V and 0 bases at J, with 9 bases in the middle. Germline-derived CDR1 and CDR2 are SGHTA and FQGNSA.

The CDR3, as DNA: TGTGCCAGCAGTTCCCGGGTTAGCGGGGGGTTCAACAATGAGCAGTTCTTC. Amino acid sequence: CASSSRVSGGFNNEQFF. The J gene is TRBJ2-1, the V gene TRBV27, with 10 bases aligning to TRBD2. Germline V gene data show CDR1 as MNHEY and CDR2 as SMNVEV (reference sequence). Unmatched junction bases numbered 11, after V lost 4 bases and J lost 5 bases. The CDR3 runs 17 residues.

This chain joins TRBV10-3 and TRBJ1-1; D perhaps matches TRBD1 (6 bases). V lost 3 bases, J lost 1 base, and 9 bases lay in between. Germline CDR1 reads ENHRY; CDR2 reads SYGVKD. This CDR3 comprises 14 residues. The CDR3 sequence: CAISEQGANTEAFF. CDR3 bases: TGTGCCATCAGTGAACAGGGCGCGAACACTGAAGCTTTCTTT.

This sequence joins TRBV9 and TRBJ2-1; D is undetermined. The CDR3 covers 17 residues. The V and J ends lost 4 bases and 0 bases respectively, with 17 bases between them. CDR1 and CDR2 from the germline V gene are SGDLS and YYNGEE. This CDR3 reads CASSIEGVSSSYNEQFF. The CDR3 nucleotides read TGTGCCAGCAGCATAGAAGGAGTCTCAAGCTCCTACAATGAGCAGTTCTTC. The full variable domain, completed using reference TRBV9 and TRBJ2-1, is DSGVTQTPKHLITATGQRVTLRCSPRSGDLSVYWYQQSLDQGLQFLIQYYNGEERAKGNILERFSAQQFPDLHSELNLSSLELGDSALYFCASSIEGVSSSYNEQFFGPGTRLTVL.

V and J are TRBV27 and TRBJ1-6; 8 bases fit TRBD1. This CDR3 is 15 amino acids long. Per germline, CDR1 MNHEY and CDR2 SMNVEV (reference sequence). Trimming cost V 5 bases and J 5 bases; bases outside gene matches: 5. The chain's CDR3 is CASSTRQGNNSPLHF. The CDR3, as DNA: TGTGCCAGCAGTACCAGACAGGGGAATAATTCACCCCTCCACTTT.

This clone showed up just once. V is TRBV4-2 and J is TRBJ2-7; tentatively, D is TRBD2 (8 bases). The CDR3 consists of 16 residues. Germline values: CDR1 LGHNA, CDR2 YNFKEQ. The V end was cut by 5 bases, the J end by 7 bases, with 24 bases between. This CDR3 is CASSSGGRGAVWEQYF. DNA of the CDR3: TGTGCCAGCAGCTCAGGGGGGCGGGGGGCTGTGTGGGAGCAGTACTTC.

The genes are TRBV4-3 and TRBJ2-2; D might be TRBD2 (5 bases). Trimming cost V 0 bases and J 8 bases, with 10 bases left between them. The CDR3 runs 14 residues. Looked up from germline, CDR1 is LGHNA and CDR2 is YSLEER. The CDR3 protein is CASSQDRRVGELFF. DNA for the CDR3: TGCGCCAGCAGCCAAGATAGGCGGGTGGGGGAGCTGTTTTTT.

This clone has more than one count but fewer than ten. The J gene is TRBJ1-5, the V gene TRBV4-1; 9 bases are a match to TRBD1. This CDR3 contains 14 residues. Looked up from germline, CDR1 is MGHRA and CDR2 is YSYEKL. The V and J ends lost 4 bases and 5 bases, in that order; junction bases with no gene match: 3. CDR3 DNA sequence: TGCGCCAGCAGCCCGGGACAGGGTGATCAGCCCCAGCATTTT. Translated, it gives CASSPGQGDQPQHF.

The sample holds one count of this clone. The V gene is TRBV11-2, the J gene TRBJ2-1; D possibly corresponds to TRBD1 (7 bases). The CDR3 loop spans 15 amino acids. Germline CDR1 SGHAT, CDR2 FQNNGV. The germline V and J ends were trimmed by 10 bases and 7 bases, with 23 bases remaining between them. This chain's CDR3 is CATHLAQGGWNEQFF. The CDR3 region has the DNA TGTGCCACCCATTTAGCTCAGGGGGGTTGGAATGAGCAGTTCTTC.

Only one count was recorded for this clone. The genes are TRBV6-1 and TRBJ2-3, with 9 bases lining up with TRBD1. J lost 2 bases, V lost 4 bases, and 7 bases had no gene match. Germline V gives CDR1 MNHNS, CDR2 SASEGT. The CDR3 sequence is 16 residues long. The CDR3, as DNA: TGTGCCAGCAGTGGTAGACAGGGGGAATTCACAGATACGCAGTATTTT. Its protein product is CASSGRQGEFTDTQYF.

CDR3 sequence reads: CASRLRSPPEAFF. CDR3 coding DNA: TGTGCCAGCAGACTCCGTTCACCCCCAGAAGCTTTCTTT. The V call is TRBV13, the J call TRBJ1-1; D is ambiguous. This CDR3 comprises 13 residues. Trimming shortened V by 6 bases and J by 8 bases, and 16 bases separated the two germline ends. Looked up from germline, CDR1 is PRHDT and CDR2 is FYEKMQ (reference sequence).

The rearrangement links TRBV7-2 to TRBJ1-2; 8 bases agree with TRBD1. CDR1 is SGHTA, CDR2 FQGNSA, per germline. This CDR3 comprises 14 residues. V shed 3 bases and J 7 bases; nucleotides not matched to a gene: 7. The CDR3, as DNA: TGTGCCAGCAGCTTTGGACAGGGTGGTAGTGGCTACACCTTC. Translation: CASSFGQGGSGYTF.